Each of the 21 T cell receptor beta chains below was sequenced from the same sample in a study of CD8+ T cells in alopecia areata. Sample treatment: oral pan-JAK inhibitor, 5-10 mg twice daily. cDNA prepared by RNA extraction and subsequent reverse transcription served as the template for sequencing. Profiling relied on immunoSEQ multiplex PCR, and the TCRdb table lists in-frame clones only, not all of them. The data contain 130,000 to 150,000 clones, approximately 80% of them singletons. Material: CD8+ T cells sorted from blood, obtained at week 4, from a patient treated with tofacitinib. The receptors shown here come from a human donor with alopecia areata.

V gene TRBV7-3 combines with J gene TRBJ2-5, with D possibly matching TRBD1 (6 bases). V lost 1 base, J lost 0 bases, and 12 bases lay in between. The germline CDR1 and CDR2 sequences are SGHTA and FQGTGA. The CDR3 runs 16 residues. DNA of the CDR3: TGTGCCAGCAGCTTAATCGATGGGGGCTACCAAGAGACCCAGTACTTC. It yields the protein CASSLIDGGYQETQYF.

J is TRBJ1-2 and V is TRBV29-1; 8 bases match TRBD1. V lost 5 bases, J lost 4 bases, and 9 bases stayed unmatched. CDR1 and CDR2 (germline): SQVTM, ANQGSEA. This CDR3 region has 14 residues. CDR3 loop: CSVPSDRGVYGYTF. Here the CDR3 DNA reads TGCAGCGTTCCGTCCGACAGGGGTGTCTATGGCTACACCTTC.

The gene calls are TRBV9 and TRBJ1-1, with D maybe TRBD1 (6 bases). This CDR3 region has 15 residues. V lost 3 bases to trimming and J lost 0 bases, with 12 bases between them. Germline CDR1 is SGDLS and CDR2 is YYNGEE. CDR3 nucleotides: TGTGCCAGCAGCGGAAGGGACACCTTGAACACTGAAGCTTTCTTT. This codes for CASSGRDTLNTEAFF. Using reference TRBV9 and TRBJ1-1 for the parts outside the CDR3, the full variable domain is DSGVTQTPKHLITATGQRVTLRCSPRSGDLSVYWYQQSLDQGLQFLIQYYNGEERAKGNILERFSAQQFPDLHSELNLSSLELGDSALYFCASSGRDTLNTEAFFGQGTRLTVV.

The rearrangement uses TRBV7-9 and TRBJ2-7; TRBD2 matches at 8 bases. Germline loops: CDR1 SEHNR, CDR2 FQNEAQ (reference sequence). Trimming at V came to 5 bases and at J to 2 bases, leaving 11 bases not matched to a gene. The CDR3 spans 16 residues. CDR3 protein: CASSQEDSGATYEQYF. The CDR3 nucleotides read TGTGCCAGCAGCCAAGAGGATAGCGGGGCCACCTACGAGCAGTACTTC.

This clone has just one count. The V gene is TRBV27, the J gene TRBJ2-7; D gene unclear. Trimming took 1 base from V and 3 from J, leaving 13 bases between them. CDR3 size: 15 residues. Germline V gene data show CDR1 as MNHEY and CDR2 as SMNVEV (reference sequence). CDR3: CASSLWGDQLYEQYF. In nucleotides, the CDR3 is TGTGCCAGCAGTTTATGGGGTGATCAACTCTACGAGCAGTACTTC.

The gene calls are TRBV6-5 and TRBJ2-5, with 8 bases that match TRBD2. Per germline, CDR1 MNHEY and CDR2 SVGAGI. The CDR3 length is 13 residues. V shed 5 bases, J shed 5 bases, and the junction held 4 bases outside the gene matches. The DNA of the CDR3 is TGTGCCAGCAGTCCCCGGGGGGGGGAGACCCAGTACTTC. This codes for CASSPRGGETQYF.

The chain uses TRBV5-4 and TRBJ2-7; 8 bases agree with TRBD1. Trimming removed 4 bases from V and 5 bases from J; junction bases left unmatched: 8. Germline values: CDR1 SGHNT, CDR2 YYREEE (reference sequence). The length of the CDR3 is 14 residues. CDR3 amino acids: CASSPPGQGDEQYF. CDR3 DNA sequence: TGTGCCAGCAGCCCACCCGGACAGGGCGACGAGCAGTACTTC.

J is TRBJ2-7 and V is TRBV29-1; D gene unclear. This CDR3 contains 13 residues. Germline V gene data show CDR1 as SQVTM and CDR2 as ANQGSEA. V lost 2 bases and J lost 3, with 11 bases in between. CDR3 nucleotides: TGCAGCGTTGAACCTCCGGGTCTCTACGAGCAGTACTTC. Translating gives CSVEPPGLYEQYF.

The chain is built from TRBV21-1 and TRBJ2-3; the table's D gene call, TRBD2, was not cross checked with the DNA. TRBV21-1 is flagged as a pseudogene. CDR3 length equals 16 residues. The CDR3 reads CASSDQLAGYTDTQYF. The CDR3 DNA follows: TGTGCCAGCAGCGACCAACTAGCGGGGTACACAGATACGCAGTATTTT.

The CDR3 DNA sequence: TGTGCCAGCAGTTTATGGGGGCAGAACACCGGGGAGCTGTTTTTT. This encodes CASSLWGQNTGELFF. This chain links TRBV27 with TRBJ2-2; weak D call: TRBD1 (6 bases). Between the trimmed V and J ends, which lost 1 base and 1 base, there was a span of 7 bases. The CDR3 totals 15 residues. Germline V gene lookup returns CDR1 MNHEY and CDR2 SMNVEV (reference sequence).

This chain connects TRBV2 to TRBJ2-7, with unresolved D. CDR1 and CDR2 (germline): SNHLY, FYNNEI. Trimming removed 6 bases from V and 2 bases from J, with 11 bases in between. The CDR3 covers 13 residues. The CDR3 is CASSDTFAYEQYF. The CDR3 nucleotides are TGTGCCAGCAGCGACACCTTCGCCTACGAGCAGTACTTC.

The chain has TRBV9 and TRBJ2-1; the D gene is possibly TRBD2 (5 bases). Germline CDR1 is SGDLS and CDR2 is YYNGEE. Trimming pared 4 bases from V and 9 bases from J, leaving 14 bases between. This CDR3 region has 13 residues. DNA of the CDR3: TGTGCCAGCAGCCCCTCGTTCAGCGGTGAGCAGTTCTTC. This gives the protein CASSPSFSGEQFF.

The chain is built from TRBV23-1 and TRBJ1-5, with D possibly TRBD1 on 5 matching bases. TRBV23-1 is identified as an open reading frame with a role that is uncertain. This CDR3 is 14 amino acids long. Trimming left V 8 bases short and J 5 bases short, with 16 bases between. The CDR3 loop is CASDIDSLHQPQHF. The CDR3 DNA is TGCGCCAGCGATATCGACAGTTTGCATCAGCCCCAGCATTTT.

This clone occurred once. V gene TRBV27 combines with J gene TRBJ1-1; 7 bases align to TRBD1. The CDR3 length is 14 residues. With V trimmed by 7 bases and J by 1 base, 6 bases remained unmatched. Germline V gene lookup returns CDR1 MNHEY and CDR2 SMNVEV (reference sequence). CDR3 nucleotide sequence: TGTGCCAGCACCTCGACAGGGTGGAACACTGAAGCTTTCTTT. Its protein product is CASTSTGWNTEAFF.

The chain uses TRBV7-9 and TRBJ1-4, with 7 nucleotides matching TRBD1. The CDR3 totals 16 residues. V shed 4 bases and J 6 bases; nucleotides not matched to a gene: 11. Germline CDR1 SEHNR, CDR2 FQNEAQ (reference sequence). CDR3 nucleotide sequence: TGTGCCAGCAGCTCTCTCCGAAGAGGGGGCGATGAAAAACTGTTTTTT. Translating it yields CASSSLRRGGDEKLFF. The variable domain in full, completed from reference TRBV7-9 and TRBJ1-4, reads DTGVSQNPRHKITKRGQNVTFRCDPISEHNRLYWYRQTLGQGPEFLTYFQNEAQLEKSRLLSDRFSAERPKGSFSTLEIQRTEQGDSAMYLCASSSLRRGGDEKLFFGSGTQLSVL.

The chain joins TRBV2 to TRBJ2-7; D is ambiguous. Germline-derived CDR1 and CDR2 are SNHLY and FYNNEI. Between the trimmed V and J ends, which lost 0 bases and 6 bases, there was a span of 21 bases. The CDR3 covers 17 residues. The CDR3 is CASSEAPLELGFGEQYF. CDR3 nucleotides: TGTGCCAGCAGTGAAGCCCCCCTCGAACTCGGGTTTGGCGAGCAGTACTTC.

This sequence joins TRBV5-1 and TRBJ1-2; 9 nucleotides line up with TRBD1. Per germline, CDR1 SGHRS and CDR2 YFSETQ. The CDR3 loop spans 17 amino acids. V lost 3 bases to trimming and J lost 6 bases; unmatched junction nucleotides: 15. The CDR3 DNA follows: TGCGCCAGCAGCTCACGAGGACAGCGGACAGGGGAGAATGGCTACACCTTC. Its protein product is CASSSRGQRTGENGYTF.

The chain recombines TRBV7-9 with TRBJ2-5, with D tentatively TRBD1 or TRBD2 (6 bases each). The CDR3 is 14 residues long. The V end was cut by 4 bases, the J end by 2 bases, with 11 bases between. CDR1 is SEHNR, CDR2 FQNEAQ, per germline (reference sequence). Here the CDR3 reads CASSYTGTQETQYF. The CDR3 DNA follows: TGTGCCAGCAGCTACACAGGGACTCAAGAGACCCAGTACTTC.

The chain joins TRBV13 to TRBJ2-7; weak D call: TRBD2 (6 bases). V shed 4 bases and J shed 3 bases, with 16 bases lying between them. The CDR3 has 15 amino acids. Per the germline V gene, CDR1 is PRHDT and CDR2 is FYEKMQ (reference sequence). CDR3 nucleotides: TGTGCCAGCAGCTCGTGGCGGGGCCAAGGCTACGAGCAGTACTTC. It is translated as CASSSWRGQGYEQYF. The whole variable domain, remainder taken from reference TRBV13 and TRBJ2-7, is AAGVIQSPRHLIKEKRETATLKCYPIPRHDTVYWYQQGPGQDPQFLISFYEKMQSDKGSIPDRFSAQQFSDYHSELNMSSLELGDSALYFCASSSWRGQGYEQYFGPGTRLTVT.

The chain is built from TRBV7-9 and TRBJ2-7, with 9 bases identical to TRBD2. Germline loops: CDR1 SEHNR, CDR2 FQNEAQ (reference sequence). V gave up 1 base and J gave up 3 bases; unmatched junction bases: 1. CDR3 length: 14 amino acids. The CDR3 here is CASSLEAGGYEQYF. The CDR3 nucleotides are TGTGCCAGCAGCTTAGAAGCGGGGGGCTACGAGCAGTACTTC.

This CDR3 is CASSEGQGQGYTF. The CDR3 coding sequence is TGTGCCAGCAGCGAGGGACAGGGCCAGGGCTACACCTTC. V is TRBV2 and J is TRBJ1-2, with 9 bases lining up with TRBD1. V dropped 6 bases and J dropped 8; count of bases not matched to a gene: 7. This CDR3 comprises 13 residues. Germline V gene data show CDR1 as SNHLY and CDR2 as FYNNEI.